This T cell receptor (beta chain) came from a study of blood T cell repertoires in COVID-19. Overall study context: T cells, B-cell-depleted T cells, or PBMCs supplied cDNA or gDNA.

V gave up 5 bases and J gave up 5 bases; unmatched junction bases: 14. CDR1 is LNHDA and CDR2 is SQIVND in the germline V gene (reference sequence). The CDR3 covers 16 residues. Repertoires were generated with immunoSEQ multiplex PCR, while TCRdb's copy carries only in-frame clones and drops some. The table lists a few hundred thousand clones, approximately 88% of them singletons, with under 8% in the top ten. Enrolled during active infection, Seattle patients were then followed longitudinally. The clonotype was recovered from a woman in her twenties or thirties with COVID-19, enrolled during active disease. The J gene is TRBJ2-5, the V gene TRBV19; 7 nucleotides agree with TRBD2. Sample: peripheral blood. CDR3: CASSPSGGSTPETQYF. The CDR3 DNA reads as TGTGCCAGTAGTCCCAGCGGCGGGAGTACCCCGGAGACCCAGTACTTC. The entire variable domain, with the rest obtained from reference TRBV19 and TRBJ2-5, is as follows: DGGITQSPKYLFRKEGQNVTLSCEQNLNHDAMYWYRQDPGQGLRLIYYSQIVNDFQKGDIAEGYSVSREKKESFPLTVTSAQKNPTAFYLCASSPSGGSTPETQYFGPGTRLLVL.